Listed below are T cell receptor beta chains from one sample, sequenced in a study of technical replicates of blood from several donors. Sequencing used immunoSEQ multiplex PCR; TCRdb keeps in-frame clones, though not all of them. The table records about 69,000 clones, about 90% of them present only once. Sample: PBMCs. The receptors come from a human donor in good health. Some clones in this sample may be carry-over from other donors' samples. CDR3s include the opening cysteine and the closing phenylalanine or tryptophan. The D gene is left open where the match is weak. Expanded clones get a size class; other rows say once, few or many, or leave the size out.

V: TRBV7-2; size: NA; J: TRBJ2-4; D: NA; DNA: TGTGCCAGCAGCCGCTTCGACAGGAAGGGCATTCAGTACTTC; CDR3: CASSRFDRKGIQYF
V: TRBV5-4; size: NA; J: TRBJ2-1; D: NA; DNA: TGTGCCAGCAGCTGGAGGTACTACAATGAGCAGTTCTTC; CDR3: CASSWRYYNEQFF
V: TRBV25-1; size: once; J: TRBJ1-5; D: NA; DNA: TGTGCCAGCAGTGACTCTGGCAATCAGCCCCAGCATTTT; CDR3: CASSDSGNQPQHF
V: TRBV7-9; size: once; J: TRBJ1-1; D: TRBD1; DNA: TGTGCCAGCAGCCGCTACAGGGGGGCGAACACTGAAGCTTTCTTT; CDR3: CASSRYRGANTEAFF
V: TRBV6-1; size: NA; J: TRBJ1-1; D: NA; DNA: TGTGCCAGCGGATCGATAAGGACAGTAAACACTGAAGCTTTCTTT; CDR3: CASGSIRTVNTEAFF
V: TRBV11-2; size: NA; J: TRBJ2-5; D: NA; DNA: TGTGCCAGCAGCCGACAGGACCTCCAAGAGACCCAGTACTTC; CDR3: CASSRQDLQETQYF
V: TRBV7-2; size: NA; J: TRBJ2-7; D: TRBD2; DNA: TGTGCCAGCAGCTTAACTAGCGGGAGTTACGAGCAGTACTTC; CDR3: CASSLTSGSYEQYF
V: TRBV5-1; size: NA; J: TRBJ2-3; D: NA; DNA: TGCGCCAGCAGCTTGGCCGTAGCAGATACGCAGTATTTT; CDR3: CASSLAVADTQYF
V: TRBV19; size: NA; J: TRBJ2-2; D: TRBD1; DNA: TGTGCCAGTAGTTTGGGAATCGGGACAGGGCCCGGGGAGCTGTTTTTT; CDR3: CASSLGIGTGPGELFF
V: TRBV30; size: many; J: TRBJ2-7; D: TRBD1; DNA: TGTGCCTTTGGACAGGGGAACCACGAGCAGTACTTC; CDR3: CAFGQGNHEQYF
V: TRBV6-1; size: NA; J: TRBJ1-2; D: TRBD1; DNA: TGTGCCAGCAGTGCCGGGACAGGGGGCGCCACGGCGACTGGCTACACCTTC; CDR3: CASSAGTGGATATGYTF
V: TRBV5-1; size: many; J: TRBJ2-1; D: TRBD2; DNA: TGCGCCAGCAGCGGTAGCGGGGGCTACAATGAGCAGTTCTTC; CDR3: CASSGSGGYNEQFF
V: TRBV6-5; size: NA; J: TRBJ1-4; D: TRBD1; DNA: TGTGCCAGCAGAGACCCGACAGGGGGCAATGAAAAACTGTTTTTT; CDR3: CASRDPTGGNEKLFF
V: TRBV4-3; size: NA; J: TRBJ2-3; D: TRBD2; DNA: TGCGCCAGCAGCCCCTTAGCGGGAGCCACAGATACGCAGTATTTT; CDR3: CASSPLAGATDTQYF
V: TRBV18; size: NA; J: TRBJ1-3; D: NA; DNA: TGTGCCAGCTCACCGGAGGCGGCTGGAAACACCATATATTTT; CDR3: CASSPEAAGNTIYF
V: TRBV21-1; size: NA; J: TRBJ2-1; D: NA; DNA: TGTGCCAGCAGCAGATACCGGGACAGCAAGAGCTCCTACAATGAGCAGTTCTTC; CDR3: CASSRYRDSKSSYNEQFF
V: TRBV27; size: NA; J: TRBJ1-5; D: NA; DNA: TGTGCCAGCAGTAACGGGGGGCCCCAGCATTTT; CDR3: CASSNGGPQHF
V: TRBV19; size: few; J: TRBJ2-7; D: NA; DNA: TGTGCCAGTAGTATATCGGAGGTGGGGAAGACCTACGAGCAGTACTTC; CDR3: CASSISEVGKTYEQYF
V: TRBV19; size: NA; J: TRBJ1-6; D: TRBD1; DNA: TGTGCCAGTAGTATAGCCCAGACAGGGGAGAAGGCCTTT; CDR3: CASSIAQTGEKAF
V: TRBV7-8; size: NA; J: TRBJ2-5; D: NA; DNA: TGTGCCAGCAGCCGAAAACAGCAAGAGACCCAGTACTTC; CDR3: CASSRKQQETQYF
V: TRBV9; size: NA; J: TRBJ1-4; D: TRBD1; DNA: TGTGCCAGCAGCCGGACAGGGGGCCATAATGAAAAACTGTTTTTT; CDR3: CASSRTGGHNEKLFF
V: TRBV21-1; size: NA; J: TRBJ2-7; D: NA; DNA: TGTGCCAGCAGCAACCGGACAGGGGGCGTTTACGAGCAGTACTTC; CDR3: CASSNRTGGVYEQYF
V: TRBV27; size: NA; J: TRBJ2-1; D: NA; DNA: TGTGCCAGCAGTAGAGAAGGGGAACCCTACAATGAGCAGTTCTTC; CDR3: CASSREGEPYNEQFF
V: TRBV30; size: NA; J: TRBJ2-2; D: TRBD2; DNA: TGTGCCTGGACCCTGGGGCTAGCGGGAGAAAAGCTGTTTTTT; CDR3: CAWTLGLAGEKLFF
V: TRBV9; size: NA; J: TRBJ2-5; D: TRBD1; DNA: TGTGCCAGCAGCGACGACAGGGCAGCCCAAGAGACCCAGTACTTC; CDR3: CASSDDRAAQETQYF
V: TRBV27; size: once; J: TRBJ2-7; D: TRBD2; DNA: TGTGCCAGCAGGACTCTAGCGGGAACCTACGAGCAGTACTTC; CDR3: CASRTLAGTYEQYF
V: TRBV2; size: NA; J: TRBJ2-1; D: TRBD1; DNA: TGTGCCAGCGGTAGGGACAGGGGTCTGGTTGAGCAGTTCTTC; CDR3: CASGRDRGLVEQFF
V: TRBV5-8; size: medium-sized; J: TRBJ1-2; D: NA; DNA: TGTGCCAGCAGCTTCCCAGGCGCTAACTATGGCTACACCTTC; CDR3: CASSFPGANYGYTF
V: TRBV11-2; size: NA; J: TRBJ2-5; D: TRBD1; DNA: TGTGCCAGCAGCCCCGGGACAGGGCCAGAGACCCAGTACTTC; CDR3: CASSPGTGPETQYF
V: TRBV2; size: NA; J: TRBJ2-7; D: NA; DNA: TGTGCCAGCAGCGCTGAGGGACTGATAGCCAACTACGAGCAGTACTTC; CDR3: CASSAEGLIANYEQYF
V: TRBV7-2; size: NA; J: TRBJ2-7; D: NA; DNA: TGTGCCAGCAGCTTACCCGGACTCAGCTACGAGCAGTACTTC; CDR3: CASSLPGLSYEQYF
V: TRBV29-1; size: NA; J: TRBJ2-7; D: NA; DNA: TGCAGCGTTGAAGAGGAGGCGGGGATATACATGGGGGAGCAGTACTTC; CDR3: CSVEEEAGIYMGEQYF
V: TRBV18; size: NA; J: TRBJ2-7; D: NA; DNA: TGTGCCAGCTCACCAACCCGAGATGGTTACGAGCAGTACTTC; CDR3: CASSPTRDGYEQYF
V: TRBV9; size: NA; J: TRBJ2-2; D: TRBD2; DNA: TGTGCCAGCAGCAGGATAGCGGGGGGCCTGGGGGAGCTGTTTTTT; CDR3: CASSRIAGGLGELFF
V: TRBV6-6; size: few; J: TRBJ2-1; D: NA; DNA: TGTGCCAGCAGCCAGCGGAATAGCGGCAACAATGAGCAGTTCTTC; CDR3: CASSQRNSGNNEQFF
V: TRBV27; size: NA; J: TRBJ2-7; D: TRBD1; DNA: TGTGCCAGCAGTCCACGGACAGGGGGGACCTACGAGCAGTACTTC; CDR3: CASSPRTGGTYEQYF
V: TRBV10-2; size: NA; J: TRBJ2-1; D: TRBD2; DNA: TGCGCCAGCAGCCTCTCCGGAGTAGCGGGGGGATCTGCCTACAATGAGCAGTTCTTC; CDR3: CASSLSGVAGGSAYNEQFF
V: TRBV7-9; size: NA; J: TRBJ2-7; D: TRBD1; DNA: TGTGCCAGCACCATGACAGGGAATACCTACGAGCAGTACTTC; CDR3: CASTMTGNTYEQYF
V: TRBV7-2; size: NA; J: TRBJ2-7; D: TRBD2; DNA: TGTGCCAGCAGCTGGGGGGTGGCGGGAGGGCGCGAGCAGTACTTC; CDR3: CASSWGVAGGREQYF
V: TRBV19; size: NA; J: TRBJ1-5; D: NA; DNA: TGTGCCAGTAGTATTAGTCTGGTCTGGCCCCAGCATTTT; CDR3: CASSISLVWPQHF
V: TRBV4-3; size: NA; J: TRBJ2-2; D: NA; DNA: TGCGCCAGCAGCCAAGAGGGCGGGCGGAGCGGGGAGCTGTTTTTT; CDR3: CASSQEGGRSGELFF
V: TRBV10-3; size: NA; J: TRBJ1-1; D: TRBD1; DNA: TGTGCCATCAGTGGACAGGGGGGGACTGAAGCTTTCTTT; CDR3: CAISGQGGTEAFF
V: TRBV27; size: NA; J: TRBJ1-5; D: NA; DNA: TGTGCCAGCAGTTTATCGAAGGGGGAGCCCCAGCATTTT; CDR3: CASSLSKGEPQHF
V: TRBV4-2; size: few; J: TRBJ2-3; D: NA; DNA: TGTGCCAGCAGCCAGGCATTCACAGATACGCAGTATTTT; CDR3: CASSQAFTDTQYF
V: TRBV14; size: NA; J: TRBJ2-7; D: TRBD2; DNA: TGTGCCAGCAGCTTTAGCGGGGGGGCCGAGCAGTACTTC; CDR3: CASSFSGGAEQYF
V: TRBV10-3; size: once; J: TRBJ2-7; D: NA; DNA: TGTGCCATCAGGCCCTCCCTCGCAGGGAAGTACGAGCAGTACTTC; CDR3: CAIRPSLAGKYEQYF